This TCR beta chain was sequenced for a study of cytomegalovirus exposure and HLA in healthy donors. Study-wide findings and caveats: The study carried out a later analysis of TCR beta sequences. It associated 16,951 of them with specific HLA alleles at a false discovery rate of 0.05. Later analysis indicated greater clonal expansion among HLA-associated TCR beta chains than among equally common other chains.

With regard to this clone: Antigen specificity is unknown. Compared with germline, one end of the junction differs, possibly owing to a read error.

Vbeta (60) and Jbeta (13) primers were used in the PCR. Using immunoSEQ multiplex PCR, the repertoire was profiled, and TCRdb retains in-frame clones only, with some absent. The sample has 100,000 or so clones; about 80% are singletons. This TCR came from a middle-aged man in good health and CMV-seropositive. Sequences were obtained from PBMCs.

The CDR3 spells CSSSLAQGSAFF. In DNA form, the CDR3 reads TGTTCCAGCAGCTTAGCACAGGGTTCGGCTTTCTTT. The rearrangement joins TRBV7-9 to TRBJ1-1; tentatively, D is TRBD1 (6 bases). The length of the CDR3 is 12 residues. Germline CDR1 reads SEHNR; CDR2 reads FQNEAQ (reference sequence).